Each of the 27 T cell receptor beta chains below was sequenced from the same sample in a study of T cell repertoires in cytomegalovirus infection. TCRdb re-derived calls from the reads in MiXCR, one entry per CDR3 protein. This table holds around 260,000 distinct CDR3 sequences, approximately 8.3% found once. Specimen: PBMCs. Receptors were obtained from a human donor in good health (CMV status not recorded). Some clones in this sample may be carry-over from other donors' samples.

This clonotype was recorded many times. J is TRBJ1-1 and V is TRBV7-2, with D perhaps TRBD1 (6 bases). This CDR3 contains 15 residues. Trimming cost V 2 bases and J 1 base, with 11 bases left between them. Germline V CDR1 and CDR2: SGHTA, FQGNSA. The CDR3 here is CASSLSTGPNTEAFF. The CDR3 coding sequence is TGTGCCAGCAGCTTATCGACAGGACCGAACACTGAAGCTTTCTTT.

This clonotype has just a few counts. The rearrangement links TRBV5-8 to TRBJ2-7; 15 bases fit TRBD2. The CDR3 runs to 15 residues. Losses at the gene ends were 4 bases for V and 7 bases for J; bases not matched to a gene: 6. The V gene's germline CDR1 is SGHTS and CDR2 YDEGEE. CDR3 DNA: TGTGCCAGCAGCCCGGGACTAGCGGGAGGACAGGAGCAGTACTTC. Encoded protein: CASSPGLAGGQEQYF.

In this sample, this clonotype turned up a few times. J is TRBJ2-1 and V is TRBV11-3; D call uncertain. The V and J ends lost 4 bases and 5 bases respectively, with 9 bases between them. CDR1 and CDR2 (germline): SGHNT, YENEEA. This CDR3 has 13 residues. This CDR3 is CASSSPRDNEQFF. CDR3 in DNA: TGTGCCAGCAGCTCTCCTAGAGACAATGAGCAGTTCTTC.

This clonotype turned up a few times. The chain has TRBV3-1 and TRBJ2-7; D call uncertain. Trimming removed 1 base from V and 0 bases from J, with 10 bases in between. The germline V gene encodes CDR1 LGHDT and CDR2 YNNKEL (reference sequence). The CDR3 is made up of 15 amino acids. CDR3 sequence: CASSQVRTVSYEQYF. The CDR3 DNA is TGTGCCAGCAGCCAAGTACGAACGGTCTCCTACGAGCAGTACTTC.

The rearrangement uses TRBV19 and TRBJ1-1; 9 bases line up with TRBD1. Looked up from germline, CDR1 is LNHDA and CDR2 is SQIVND (reference sequence). This CDR3 comprises 13 residues. The CDR3 nucleotides are TGTGCTGCCTGGGGACAGGGTGTCACTGAAGCTTTCTTT. The encoded protein is CAAWGQGVTEAFF.

The gene calls are TRBV4-3 and TRBJ2-7; 15 bases are a match to TRBD2. J gave up 5 bases and V 3 bases, and 8 bases lay outside the gene matches. This CDR3 is 17 amino acids long. The germline V gene encodes CDR1 LGHNA and CDR2 YSLEER. The DNA for the CDR3 is TGCGCCAGCAGCCAGGGTTCCGGACTAGCGGGAGGGCACGAGCAGTACTTC. Amino acid sequence: CASSQGSGLAGGHEQYF.

A few counts support this clonotype. This rearrangement joins TRBV23-1 to TRBJ1-1; 8 positions match TRBD1. TRBV23-1 is recorded as an ORF, its role being uncertain. V dropped 2 bases and J dropped 1; count of bases not matched to a gene: 0. The CDR3 length is 14 residues. The CDR3 region is CASSQTGGNTEAFF. The CDR3 DNA sequence: TGCGCCAGCAGTCAAACAGGGGGGAACACTGAAGCTTTCTTT.

This clonotype was counted many times. V is TRBV28 and J is TRBJ2-5; TRBD2 matches at 7 bases. CDR1 is MDHEN, CDR2 SYDVKM, per germline. The CDR3 totals 16 residues. V was pared by 5 bases and J by 4 bases, with 13 bases of the junction left unmatched. For the CDR3, the DNA is TGTGCCAGCAGTACGTTGACTAGCTCCTTGGCAGAGACCCAGTACTTC. Translation: CASSTLTSSLAETQYF.

This clonotype was observed many times. V usage is TRBV7-2 and J usage is TRBJ2-3, with 8 bases lining up with TRBD1. The CDR3 runs 18 residues. Germline CDR1 SGHTA, CDR2 FQGNSA. The V segment lost 1 base and the J segment 6 bases; nucleotides outside the gene matches: 15. CDR3 in DNA: TGTGCCAGCAGCTTAGAGTACCTTACGGACAGGGATGGGGATACGCAGTATTTT. It yields the protein CASSLEYLTDRDGDTQYF.

The table lists this clonotype with a few counts. The CDR3 loop reads CASSPGTGGKGGYTF. Written as DNA, the CDR3 is TGTGCCAGCAGCCCGGGGACAGGGGGAAAAGGTGGCTACACCTTC. The chain employs TRBV14 and TRBJ1-2, with 11 bases lining up with TRBD1. This CDR3 comprises 15 residues. The trim removed 4 bases at V and 7 bases at J, leaving 8 bases unmatched. In germline, CDR1 is SGHDN, CDR2 FVKESK.

This clonotype was recorded many times. The V call is TRBV7-2, the J call TRBJ2-2, with 7 bases identical to TRBD2. CDR1 and CDR2 from the germline V gene are SGHTA and FQGNSA. The CDR3 length is 13 residues. V lost 4 bases to trimming and J lost 6 bases; unmatched junction nucleotides: 2. In DNA, the CDR3 is TGTGCCAGCAGCTCGACTAGCCCCGGGGAGCTGTTTTTT. Amino acid sequence: CASSSTSPGELFF.

This clonotype was detected many times. The chain carries TRBV6-2 or TRBV6-3 and TRBJ2-2, with 8 bases that match TRBD2. The CDR3 is 18 amino acids. The germline V gene has CDR1 MNHEY and CDR2 SVGEGT. The trim removed 7 bases at V and 2 bases at J, leaving 15 bases unmatched. The DNA of the CDR3 is TGTGCCAGCACCGGACCGGGGGGGTTTGGGACAAACACCGGGGAGCTGTTTTTT. Translating it yields CASTGPGGFGTNTGELFF.

The sample holds many counts of this clonotype. This sequence joins TRBV15 and TRBJ2-1, with D maybe TRBD2 (6 bases). The CDR3 sequence is 15 residues long. CDR1 and CDR2 from the germline V gene are LNHNV and YYDKDF (reference sequence). V lost 9 bases and J 0 bases, leaving 15 bases between the germline ends. Written as DNA, the CDR3 is TGTGCCACGGAAGTAGCGGCGCCCTCCTACAATGAGCAGTTCTTC. It codes for CATEVAAPSYNEQFF.

This clonotype was observed at least ten times. The chain links TRBV11-2 to TRBJ2-7; D perhaps matches TRBD1 (6 bases). In germline, CDR1 is SGHAT, CDR2 FQNNGV. The CDR3 loop spans 13 amino acids. V shed 1 base and J shed 6 bases, with 10 bases lying between them. CDR3 residues: CASSLGQGSEQYF. CDR3 DNA: TGTGCCAGCAGCTTAGGGCAGGGGAGCGAGCAGTACTTC. Complete variable domain (other parts from reference TRBV11-2 and TRBJ2-7): EAGVAQSPRYKIIEKRQSVAFWCNPISGHATLYWYQQILGQGPKLLIQFQNNGVVDDSQLPKDRFSAERLKGVDSTLKIQPAKLEDSAVYLCASSLGQGSEQYFGPGTRLTVT.

The V and J genes are TRBV10-3 and TRBJ2-7; 9 bases fit TRBD1. V gave up 10 bases and J gave up 1 base; unmatched junction bases: 8. CDR3 length: 14 amino acids. Per germline, CDR1 ENHRY and CDR2 SYGVKD. CDR3 nucleotide sequence: TGTGCCAGTGCGGACAGGGGATCTTCCTACGAGCAGTACTTC. It encodes CASADRGSSYEQYF.

This clonotype has ten or more counts. The CDR3, as DNA: TGTGCCAGCAGCGGACAGGGTACCGGGGAGCTGTTTTTT. Residues: CASSGQGTGELFF. J is TRBJ2-2 and V is TRBV7-2; TRBD1 matches 8 bases. J gave up 5 bases and V 5 bases, and 1 base lay outside the gene matches. In germline, CDR1 is SGHTA, CDR2 FQGNSA. This CDR3 contains 13 residues.

In its sample, this clonotype was seen a few times. The CDR3 DNA follows: TGTGCCAGCTCACCACTGGACAGGGCTGAGACCCAGTACTTC. Its protein product is CASSPLDRAETQYF. The chain couples TRBV18 to TRBJ2-5, with 8 bases matching TRBD1. The CDR3 extends over 14 amino acids. J lost 5 bases, V lost 1 base, and 3 bases had no gene match. Germline loops: CDR1 KGHSH, CDR2 LQKENI.

This clonotype occurred a few times. The CDR3 DNA is TGTGCCAGCAGTCTCGCTCCCTTGGACGTCACTGAAGCTTTCTTT. Translation gives CASSLAPLDVTEAFF. The rearrangement joins TRBV12-3 or TRBV12-4 to TRBJ1-1; the D is unclear. The V gene lost 5 bases and the J gene lost 4 bases, with 17 bases spanning the gap. The length of the CDR3 is 15 residues.

This clonotype was recorded once. CDR3 sequence (DNA): TGCGCCAGCAGCCAAGATTGGCCTAGCGACTACAATGAGCAGTTCTTC. It yields the protein CASSQDWPSDYNEQFF. The V call is TRBV4-1, the J call TRBJ2-1, with TRBD2 as a possible D gene (6 bases). Trimming left V 0 bases short and J 3 bases short, with 12 bases between. The CDR3 sequence is 16 residues long. Looked up from germline, CDR1 is MGHRA and CDR2 is YSYEKL.

This clonotype was seen at least ten times. V gene TRBV7-2 combines with J gene TRBJ1-4; D possibly corresponds to TRBD1 (5 bases). Germline-derived CDR1 and CDR2 are SGHTA and FQGNSA. This CDR3 has 14 amino acids. The ends were cut back, 4 bases at V and 5 bases at J, with 11 bases in the middle. CDR3 protein: CASSSRTQNEKLFF. CDR3 DNA: TGTGCCAGCAGCTCACGGACACAGAATGAAAAACTGTTTTTT.

In its sample, this clonotype was seen many times. CDR3 in amino acids: CASSLGAREKLFF. CDR3 DNA: TGTGCCAGCAGCTTAGGGGCGCGTGAAAAACTGTTTTTT. The rearrangement joins TRBV7-2 to TRBJ1-4; D not resolved. The V end lost 1 base, the J end lost 7 bases, and 7 bases lay between the germline ends. The CDR3 has 13 residues. Germline V lookup: CDR1 SGHTA, CDR2 FQGNSA.

This clonotype was counted at least ten times. The rearrangement links TRBV20-1 to TRBJ1-5; 8 nucleotides match TRBD1. The CDR3 consists of 16 residues. Germline V gene lookup returns CDR1 DFQATT and CDR2 SNEGSKA (reference sequence). Trimming cost V 3 bases and J 5 bases; bases outside gene matches: 12. Here the CDR3 reads CSASPVGTGLYQPQHF. The CDR3 DNA reads TGCAGTGCTAGTCCTGTTGGGACAGGTCTATATCAGCCCCAGCATTTT.

This clonotype was counted many times. V usage is TRBV7-2 and J usage is TRBJ1-2; D is possibly TRBD1 (6 bases). The CDR3 has 13 amino acids. The V end lost 3 bases, the J end lost 5 bases, and 10 bases lay between the germline ends. Germline CDR1 reads SGHTA; CDR2 reads FQGNSA. The CDR3 DNA sequence: TGTGCCAGCAGCTTCAAACAGGGTTATGGCTACACCTTC. Residues: CASSFKQGYGYTF.

The CDR3 coding sequence is TGTGCCAGCAGCCCCCGTCCGCGGGGGGGCGGAGATACGCAGTATTTT. As protein: CASSPRPRGGGDTQYF. The gene calls are TRBV7-8 and TRBJ2-3, with TRBD2 identical over 9 bases. Germline CDR1 and CDR2: SGHVS and FQNEAQ. Losses at the gene ends were 5 bases for V and 5 bases for J; bases not matched to a gene: 11. CDR3 length: 16 residues.

This sequence joins TRBV15 and TRBJ1-1; unclear D gene. Trimming left V 0 bases short and J 1 base short, with 6 bases between. This CDR3 region has 14 residues. CDR1 is LNHNV, CDR2 YYDKDF, per germline (reference sequence). CDR3 residues: CATSREVGNTEAFF. The CDR3 DNA follows: TGTGCCACCAGCAGAGAGGTGGGGAACACTGAAGCTTTCTTT.

This clonotype was observed at least ten times. The gene calls are TRBV7-2 and TRBJ1-2, with D maybe TRBD1 (6 bases). With 5 bases removed from V and 5 bases from J, the gap between germline ends came to 24 bases. The CDR3 has 17 amino acids. Germline V CDR1 and CDR2: SGHTA, FQGNSA. CDR3 in DNA: TGTGCCAGCAGCCTAGGAGGGGGGGGCAATCGGAGATATGGCTACACCTTC. Encoded protein: CASSLGGGGNRRYGYTF.

The rearrangement uses TRBV20-1 and TRBJ2-5, with D perhaps TRBD1 or TRBD2 (5 bases each). Germline V gene data show CDR1 as DFQATT and CDR2 as SNEGSKA (reference sequence). Trimming removed 3 bases from V and 5 bases from J, with 10 bases in between. This CDR3 is built from 12 residues. CDR3 protein: CSASPGTETQYF. Here the CDR3 DNA reads TGCAGTGCTAGCCCAGGGACGGAGACCCAGTACTTC.